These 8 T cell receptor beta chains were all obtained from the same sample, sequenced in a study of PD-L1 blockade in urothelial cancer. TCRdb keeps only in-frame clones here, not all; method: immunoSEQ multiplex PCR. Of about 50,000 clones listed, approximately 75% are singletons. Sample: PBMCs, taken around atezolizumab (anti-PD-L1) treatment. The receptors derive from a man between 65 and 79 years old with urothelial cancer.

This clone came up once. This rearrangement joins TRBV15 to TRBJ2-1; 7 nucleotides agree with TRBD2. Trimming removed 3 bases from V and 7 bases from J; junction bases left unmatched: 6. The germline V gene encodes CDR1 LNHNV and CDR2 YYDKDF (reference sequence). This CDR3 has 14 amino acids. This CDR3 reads CATSSSGFLNEQFF. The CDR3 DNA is TGTGCCACCAGCAGTAGCGGGTTCTTGAATGAGCAGTTCTTC.

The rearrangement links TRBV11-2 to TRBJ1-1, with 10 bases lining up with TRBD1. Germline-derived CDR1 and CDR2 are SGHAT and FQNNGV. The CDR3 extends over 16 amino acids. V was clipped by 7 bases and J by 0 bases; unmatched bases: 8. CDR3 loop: CASTLGTGALNTEAFF. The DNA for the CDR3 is TGTGCCAGCACGCTTGGGACAGGGGCGTTGAACACTGAAGCTTTCTTT.

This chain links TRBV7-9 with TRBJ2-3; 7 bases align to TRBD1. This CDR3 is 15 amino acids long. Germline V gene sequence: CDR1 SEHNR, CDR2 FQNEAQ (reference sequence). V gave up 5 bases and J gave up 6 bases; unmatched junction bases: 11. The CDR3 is CASSPWTGLGDTQYF. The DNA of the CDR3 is TGTGCCAGCAGCCCCTGGACAGGCCTCGGGGATACGCAGTATTTT.

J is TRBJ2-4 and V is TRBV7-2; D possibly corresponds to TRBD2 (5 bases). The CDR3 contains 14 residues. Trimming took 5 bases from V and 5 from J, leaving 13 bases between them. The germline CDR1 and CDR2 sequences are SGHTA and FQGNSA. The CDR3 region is CASSPEGAQNIQYF. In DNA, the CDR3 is TGTGCCAGCAGCCCCGAGGGTGCCCAAAACATTCAGTACTTC.

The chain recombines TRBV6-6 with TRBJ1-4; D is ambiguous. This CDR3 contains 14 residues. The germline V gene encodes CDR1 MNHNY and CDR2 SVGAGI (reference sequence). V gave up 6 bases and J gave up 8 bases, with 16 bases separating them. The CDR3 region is CASRDRGIGEKLFF. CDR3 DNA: TGTGCCAGCAGAGATCGAGGGATAGGGGAAAAACTGTTTTTT.

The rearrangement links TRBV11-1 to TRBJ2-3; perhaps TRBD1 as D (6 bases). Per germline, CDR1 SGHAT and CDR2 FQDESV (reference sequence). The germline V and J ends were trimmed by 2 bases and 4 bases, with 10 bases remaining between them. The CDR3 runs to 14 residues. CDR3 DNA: TGTGCCAGCAGCTTAAAAGGGGGACCAGATACGCAGTATTTT. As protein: CASSLKGGPDTQYF.

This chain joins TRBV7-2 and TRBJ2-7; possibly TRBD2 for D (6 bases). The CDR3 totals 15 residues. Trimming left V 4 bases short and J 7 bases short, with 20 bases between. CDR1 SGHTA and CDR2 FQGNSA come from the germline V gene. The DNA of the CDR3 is TGTGCCAGCAGCTCCGCCGTGGCTAGCGCTTGGGAGCAGTACTTC. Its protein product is CASSSAVASAWEQYF.

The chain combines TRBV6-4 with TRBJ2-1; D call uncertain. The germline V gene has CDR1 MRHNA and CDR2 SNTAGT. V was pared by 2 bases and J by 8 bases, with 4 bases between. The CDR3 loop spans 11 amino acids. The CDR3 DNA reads TGTGCCAGCAGTGACGGCTATGAGCAGTTCTTC. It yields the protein CASSDGYEQFF.